The rows below give T cell receptor beta chains drawn from one sample of a study of CD8+CD57+ T cells in acquired aplastic anemia. TCRdb called the reads again in MiXCR, with one record for every CDR3 protein. In the table there are around 290,000 distinct CDR3 sequences, about three fifths of which are singletons. The material sequenced was sorted CD4+, CD8+, or CD8+CD57+ T cells (not recorded which) from PBMCs. The source of these receptors is a human donor with aplastic anemia. Both conserved end residues are trimmed from each CDR3.

>NA|TRBV10-2
ASSDPRGQDEQF
>TRBJ1-1|TRBV20-1
SALVLSEAF
>TRBJ2-3|TRBV7-7
ASSLGPEYTQY
>TRBJ2-2|TRBV6-5
ASSYSEAGGGNTGELV
>TRBJ1-6|TRBV5-5
ASSLGAAQGSPLH
>TRBJ2-2|TRBV5-6
ASSATLHGELF
>TRBJ1-1|TRBV25-1
ASSEWGGRNTEAF
>TRBJ2-7|TRBV6-6
AASDRPNSYEQC
>TRBJ2-7|TRBV3-1
ASSQDATFYEQY
>TRBJ2-7|TRBV9
ASSVLEGQGVYEQY
>TRBJ2-1|TRBV19
ASSIASGRSYNEQF
>TRBJ2-2|TRBV7-9
ASSLAAGTRVTGELF
>TRBJ2-5|TRBV15
ATSREGTGQETQY
>TRBJ1-1|TRBV20-1
SAISGGGRDGTEAF
>TRBJ2-7|TRBV5-6
ASSLRSAGGEQY
>TRBJ2-7|TRBV7-9
ASSQEGQY
>TRBJ1-2|TRBV5-8
ASSLQGESYGYT
>TRBJ2-7|TRBV25-1
ASSEQTYEQY
>TRBJ1-5|TRBV19
ASSIRDRNQPQH
>TRBJ2-5|TRBV10-3
AIRGTGGETQY
>TRBJ2-1|TRBV7-4
ASSQVPRTGRDEQF
>TRBJ2-3|TRBV2
ASSKVLAGGTDTQY
>TRBJ2-7|TRBV2
ASSNYEQY
>TRBJ1-2|TRBV27
ASSSLILNRRANYGYT
>TRBJ1-1|TRBV13
ASSSRPDFLMNTEAF
>TRBJ1-3|TRBV10-3
AITESGGNTIY
>TRBJ2-3|TRBV15
ATSTTGGGTDTQY
>TRBJ1-2|TRBV7-2
ASSFGQPYGYT
>TRBJ2-6|TRBV15
ATSRLKWASGANVLT
>TRBJ1-2|TRBV7-8
ASSTGTGLRFRGYT
>TRBJ2-2|TRBV6-5
ASSLTQGTGELF
>TRBJ1-6|TRBV6-1
ASSDDPLGSSYNSPLH
>TRBJ1-4|TRBV2
ASTLPDWGMLI
>TRBJ2-5|TRBV20-1
SALRGGEAQY
>TRBJ2-1|TRBV20-1
SASTSGSTTLNEQF
>TRBJ1-3|TRBV2
ASSEGQGRY
>TRBJ1-1|TRBV10-1
ASSANTGKTGTEAF
>TRBJ2-3|TRBV20-1
SAKGANEQY
>TRBJ2-5|TRBV29-1
SIRQGTAETQY
>TRBJ1-2|TRBV4-1
ASSQAGQGGWYGYT
>TRBJ1-4|TRBV5-4
ASSLAGQQVSF
>TRBJ1-5|TRBV24-1
ATSVKGNNQPQH
>TRBJ1-5|TRBV7-2
ASSSHRVVGNQPQH
>TRBJ2-7|TRBV20-1
SANMPSRGEREQY
>TRBJ2-7|TRBV19
ASKVTSGVGEQY